Here is one T cell receptor (beta chain) with its context. Antigen unknown. All donors were Caucasian adults living in Nashville, Tennessee. CD45RA-negative memory and CD45RA+ naive subsets were split from the CD4+ cells. The data derive from a study of shared clonotypes between healthy human individuals. Broader study findings: Memory subsets generally showed lower estimated richness than naive subsets.

Per sorted-subset replicate PCR, input was roughly 200 ng DNA, representing tens of thousands of T cell genomes. Generated by immunoSEQ multiplex PCR, the TCRdb table keeps only in-frame clones and is missing some. This sample has about 2.4 million clones, with roughly nine tenths found just once. Sequencing input: naive CD4+ T cells sorted from blood. Described subset: CD45RA+ positively selected. This clonotype was sampled from a man between 18 and 29 years old in good health.

The CDR3 DNA reads TGCAGTGCTAGAGTTGAGCCCAAAAAGTTCTTC. Amino acids: CSARVEPKKFF. V and J are TRBV20-1 and TRBJ2-1; the D is unclear. This CDR3 is built from 11 residues. Per the germline V gene, CDR1 is DFQATT and CDR2 is SNEGSKA (reference sequence). Trimming stripped 1 base from V and 14 bases from J, with 12 bases between.